This is a list of T cell receptor beta chains from one sample in a study of patients and donors after allogeneic stem cell transplantation. TCRdb re-called the RT-PCR reads with MiXCR, one entry per CDR3 protein. Of about 400,000 distinct CDR3 sequences in the sample, around 16% were seen once. Sequencing used blood, either unsorted or a sorted T cell fraction (not recorded which). These TCRs come from a human donor who was either an allogeneic HSCT recipient or a stem cell or donor lymphocyte infusion donor (not recorded which). It is not recorded whose cells these are; they may come from a transplant donor. The CDR3 runs from the conserved cysteine through the conserved F or W. A D gene is named only where the DNA matches it firmly. Rows give clone size only sometimes, using once, few, many, or a class for an expanded clone.

j_call: TRBJ1-1; d_call: TRBD1; clone_size: .; v_call: TRBV12-5; cdr3_nt: TGTGCTAGTGGTTTGTCCCCTGGACAGGGGATGAACACTGAAGCTTTCTTT; cdr3_aa: CASGLSPGQGMNTEAFF
j_call: TRBJ2-2; d_call: .; clone_size: .; v_call: TRBV7-3; cdr3_nt: TGTGCCAGCAGCTTAGCGGCAGGGAGAAGGGCCGGGGAGCTGTTTTTT; cdr3_aa: CASSLAAGRRAGELFF
j_call: TRBJ2-3; d_call: TRBD2; clone_size: .; v_call: TRBV20-1; cdr3_nt: TGCAGTGCTAGAGATGTAGCGGGGGGGGGCTTTGGGGTAGATACGCAGTATTTT; cdr3_aa: CSARDVAGGGFGVDTQYF
j_call: TRBJ2-7; d_call: TRBD2; clone_size: few; v_call: TRBV7-9; cdr3_nt: TGTGCCAGCAGCTTTTCTAGCGGACCGCACCCCTACGAGCAGTACTTC; cdr3_aa: CASSFSSGPHPYEQYF
j_call: TRBJ2-1; d_call: TRBD2; clone_size: .; v_call: TRBV10-3; cdr3_nt: TGTGCCATCAGGTCAACTAGCGGGAGGAACAATGAGCAGTTCTTC; cdr3_aa: CAIRSTSGRNNEQFF
j_call: TRBJ1-2; d_call: TRBD1; clone_size: .; v_call: TRBV29-1; cdr3_nt: TGCAGCGTCCCCCGACAGGGGGGCTATGGCTACACCTTC; cdr3_aa: CSVPRQGGYGYTF
j_call: TRBJ2-7; d_call: .; clone_size: few; v_call: TRBV7-8; cdr3_nt: TGTGCCAGCAGCTTCGCAGGGTACGAGCAGTACTTC; cdr3_aa: CASSFAGYEQYF
j_call: TRBJ2-7; d_call: TRBD2; clone_size: few; v_call: TRBV20-1; cdr3_nt: TGCAGTGCTAGAATTAGCGGGAGGGCCTACGAGCAGTACTTC; cdr3_aa: CSARISGRAYEQYF
j_call: TRBJ2-7; d_call: .; clone_size: .; v_call: TRBV7-9; cdr3_nt: TGTGCCAGCAGCGAACGGGCGAGCTCCTACGAGCAGTACTTC; cdr3_aa: CASSERASSYEQYF
j_call: TRBJ1-1; d_call: .; clone_size: .; v_call: TRBV12-3/TRBV12-4; cdr3_nt: TGTGCCAGCAGTTTCTTCGGAGTATCCACTGAAGCTTTCTTT; cdr3_aa: CASSFFGVSTEAFF
j_call: TRBJ2-2; d_call: .; clone_size: .; v_call: TRBV5-1; cdr3_nt: TGCGCCAGCAGCTTGTTGGGGGCGAACACCGGGGAGCTGTTTTTT; cdr3_aa: CASSLLGANTGELFF
j_call: TRBJ2-1; d_call: TRBD1; clone_size: few; v_call: TRBV9; cdr3_nt: TGTGCCAGCACCCCGCGGCTGCAGGGGGCCTATGAGCAGTTCTTC; cdr3_aa: CASTPRLQGAYEQFF